This T cell receptor (beta chain) was sequenced for a study of regulatory T cells in long-lasting Graves disease (dated by TCRdb to the early 2020s). Regarding the study in general: Persistent Graves' disease was defined as persistently positive TSH receptor autoantibodies together with antithyroid drug treatment for over 5 years. Patients with persistent Graves' disease were compared with patients with newly diagnosed Graves' disease using TCR sequencing and RNA sequencing of peripheral blood. The study took place in China and was registered as a clinical trial. A total of some 35 samples underwent TCR sequencing: some 13 from persistent and 20 from newly diagnosed Graves' disease patients. Antithyroid drugs had been taken for about 9.7 years on average by persistent Graves' disease patients in the clinical cohort.

Overall study results and their limits: Preferential use of TRBV28, TRBJ1-2 and TRBJ2-5 was observed in persistent disease, whereas TRBV20-1 and TRBJ2-1 were favored in newly diagnosed disease. Persistent patients shared more public clonotypes among themselves (2,741) than newly diagnosed patients did (over 900). The authors noted that the small sample size was a limitation that may lower accuracy. Only peripheral blood was studied, because thyroid tissue, the primary lesion, was inaccessible. Only the TCR beta chain was sequenced and analyzed. Compared with newly diagnosed patients, patients with persistent Graves' disease had lower TCR Shannon entropy and fewer highly expanded clones, which suggests clonal expansion.

In the paper's terms, the time point label means: persistent/refractory GD, antithyroid drugs over 5 years with positive TRAb. RNA was extracted from PBMCs in TRIzol for both TCR sequencing and RNA sequencing. The diagnosis of Graves' disease was made according to American Thyroid Association guidelines. Recruitment of patients was carried out at an endocrinology department in Xi'an, China. From each patient, approximately 9.9 milliliters of peripheral blood was collected into an EDTA anticoagulant tube. Ficoll Paque Plus density gradient separation was used to isolate PBMCs, and no further T cell sorting was performed. An Agilent 2100 Bioanalyzer and agarose gel were used to assess RNA quality, and a NanoDrop 2000 was used to measure RNA concentration. This clonotype was found many times. No antigen is known for it. Base-call qualities are not available, and no considerably larger clone is one nucleotide away.

The method was multiplex PCR. Sequencing instrument: Illumina HiSeq 4000. TCR beta libraries were built with iRepertoire HTBI primers and Arm-PCR amplification of CDR3 regions. Before sequencing, the PCR products went through gel purification. Per the authors' processing: A total of some 65 TRBV and 14 TRBJ segments were identified across samples and were used for gene usage analysis of CDR3 amino acid clonotypes. COPE and FqMerger were used to merge the filtered high-quality paired reads into contigs. BLAST was used to align contigs to IMGT TRBV, TRBD and TRBJ reference genes, and CDR3 was defined according to IMGT. Any clonotype with a frequency above 0.1% was classified as a highly expanded clone. Shannon entropy was used to measure repertoire diversity, and the Gini coefficient was used to measure V-J evenness. Clonotypes shared by more than one individual were considered public. Through fastp at Q25 and MiXCR, TCRdb rebuilt clones from the public reads, retaining in-frame beta chains. Under each unique CDR3 protein, matching rows form one entry showing the most common genes and DNA. The V and J calls and clone size come from TCRdb's table, not from the authors' own analysis. For this sample there are some 440,000 distinct CDR3 sequences; less than 25% appear just once. The ten largest account for under 9% of the sample.

Reading from cysteine to phenylalanine, the CDR3 counts 13 amino acids. Just CDR3 DNA is preserved here, 39 bases in frame from base 1. CDR1 is given as MDHEN and CDR2 as SYDVKM, both from the germline V gene. V is shortened by 6 bases, J by 4 bases, and the region joining them spans 12 bases. Recombination joined TRBV28 with TRBJ1-2, with no reliable assignment of the D segment. The clonotype originates from a female donor with Graves disease. Sequencing was performed on peripheral blood mononuclear cells (PBMCs), taken when the disease was refractory, from a patient treated with antithyroid drugs. The DNA sequence reads TGTGCCAGCAGCCGACCCTTGATCTATGGCTACACCTTC. This is translated as CASSRPLIYGYTF.